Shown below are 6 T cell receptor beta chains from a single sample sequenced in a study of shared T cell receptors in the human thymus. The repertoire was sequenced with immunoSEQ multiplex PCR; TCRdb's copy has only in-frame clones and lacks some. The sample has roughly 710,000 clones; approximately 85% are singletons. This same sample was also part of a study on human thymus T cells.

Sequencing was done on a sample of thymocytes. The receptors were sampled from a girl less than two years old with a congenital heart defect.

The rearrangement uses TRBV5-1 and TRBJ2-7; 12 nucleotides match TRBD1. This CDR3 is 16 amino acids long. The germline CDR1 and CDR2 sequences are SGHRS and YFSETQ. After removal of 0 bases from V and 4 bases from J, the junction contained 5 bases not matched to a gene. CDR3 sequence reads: CASSLARDRGLYEQYF. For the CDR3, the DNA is TGCGCCAGCAGCTTGGCCCGGGACAGGGGGCTTTACGAGCAGTACTTC.

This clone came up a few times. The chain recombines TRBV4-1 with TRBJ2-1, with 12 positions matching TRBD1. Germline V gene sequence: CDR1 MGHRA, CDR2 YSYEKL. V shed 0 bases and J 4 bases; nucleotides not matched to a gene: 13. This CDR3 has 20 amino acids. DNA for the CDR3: TGCGCCAGCAGCCAAGAATTTGGGACAGGGGGCCGGTGGCCTTACAATGAGCAGTTCTTC. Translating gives CASSQEFGTGGRWPYNEQFF.

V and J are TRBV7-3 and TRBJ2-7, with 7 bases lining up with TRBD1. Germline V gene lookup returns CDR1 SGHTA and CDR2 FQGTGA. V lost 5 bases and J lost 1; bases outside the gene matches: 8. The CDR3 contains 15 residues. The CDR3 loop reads CASSPGTETSYEQYF. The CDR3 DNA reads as TGTGCCAGCAGCCCCGGGACAGAGACTTCCTACGAGCAGTACTTC. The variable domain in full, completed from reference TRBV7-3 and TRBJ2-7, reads GAGVSQTPSNKVTEKGKYVELRCDPISGHTALYWYRQSLGQGPEFLIYFQGTGAADDSGLPNDRFFAVRPEGSVSTLKIQRTERGDSAVYLCASSPGTETSYEQYFGPGTRLTVT.

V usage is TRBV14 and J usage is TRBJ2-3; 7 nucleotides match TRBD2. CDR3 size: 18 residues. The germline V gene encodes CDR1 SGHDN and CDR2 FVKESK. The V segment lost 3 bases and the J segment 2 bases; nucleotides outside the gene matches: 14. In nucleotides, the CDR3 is TGTGCCAGCAGCCAGAGTACTGGCGGGGGAAGATACACAGATACGCAGTATTTT. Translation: CASSQSTGGGRYTDTQYF.

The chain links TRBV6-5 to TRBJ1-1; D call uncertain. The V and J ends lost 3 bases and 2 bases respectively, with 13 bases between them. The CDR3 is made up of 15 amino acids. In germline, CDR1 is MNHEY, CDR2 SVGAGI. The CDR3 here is CASSYSGVGNTEAFF. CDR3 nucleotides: TGTGCCAGCAGTTATTCCGGGGTAGGAAACACTGAAGCTTTCTTT.

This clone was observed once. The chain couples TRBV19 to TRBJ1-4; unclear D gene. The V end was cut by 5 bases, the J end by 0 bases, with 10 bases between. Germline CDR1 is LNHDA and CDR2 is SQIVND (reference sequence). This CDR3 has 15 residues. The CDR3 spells CASSLKIATNEKLFF. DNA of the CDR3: TGTGCCAGTAGTCTGAAGATAGCAACTAATGAAAAACTGTTTTTT.